These 10 T cell receptor beta chains came from one sample sequenced in a study of T cell responses to AZD1222 COVID-19 vaccine. Generated by immunoSEQ multiplex PCR, the TCRdb table keeps only in-frame clones and is missing some. The data hold roughly 120,000 clones, with just over 85% observed a single time. Sequencing was performed on peripheral blood, taken on day 0 of AZD1222 vaccination. All receptors come from an adult in good health.

This chain links TRBV4-1 with TRBJ2-7, with a weak D call TRBD1 (6 bases). CDR1 is MGHRA, CDR2 YSYEKL, per germline. CDR3 length equals 20 residues. V was clipped by 1 base and J by 1 base, with 26 bases between them. The CDR3 reads CASSQAYFRTGTRSSYEQYF. The CDR3 nucleotides are TGCGCCAGCAGCCAAGCCTACTTTAGAACAGGGACGAGAAGTTCCTACGAGCAGTACTTC.

The genes are TRBV30 and TRBJ1-3; D gene uncertain. The CDR3 covers 14 residues. The V gene lost 1 base and the J gene lost 2 bases, with 9 bases spanning the gap. Germline lookup yields CDR1 GTSNPN and CDR2 SVGIG (reference sequence). DNA for the CDR3: TGTGCCTGGAGTGAATCGGGAACTGGAAACACCATATATTTT. It yields the protein CAWSESGTGNTIYF.

The V gene is TRBV5-1, the J gene TRBJ1-1; tentative D call: TRBD1 (6 bases). With 4 bases removed from V and 1 base from J, the gap between germline ends came to 20 bases. The germline CDR1 and CDR2 sequences are SGHRS and YFSETQ. The CDR3 covers 17 residues. DNA for the CDR3: TGCGCCAGCAGCGCCGCCGGCCGCAGGGGTGGGAACACTGAAGCTTTCTTT. Amino acid sequence: CASSAAGRRGGNTEAFF. Complete variable domain (other parts from reference TRBV5-1 and TRBJ1-1): KAGVTQTPRYLIKTRGQQVTLSCSPISGHRSVSWYQQTPGQGLQFLFEYFSETQRNKGNFPGRFSGRQFSNSRSEMNVSTLELGDSALYLCASSAAGRRGGNTEAFFGQGTRLTVV.

This clone was observed a single time. The chain employs TRBV4-1 and TRBJ2-1; D not certain. Germline values: CDR1 MGHRA, CDR2 YSYEKL. The CDR3 runs 14 residues. With 3 bases removed from V and 4 bases from J, the gap between germline ends came to 10 bases. Written as DNA, the CDR3 is TGCGCCAGCAGCCAGAGGCCTCGTTACAATGAGCAGTTCTTC. Translated, it gives CASSQRPRYNEQFF.

The count of this clone is one. The rearrangement joins TRBV5-1 to TRBJ2-2; no clear D gene. The CDR3 runs 16 residues. The V end was cut by 5 bases, the J end by 0 bases, with 14 bases between. CDR1 SGHRS and CDR2 YFSETQ come from the germline V gene. The CDR3 spells CASRRTPFANTGELFF. As DNA, the CDR3 is TGCGCCAGCAGACGAACACCGTTCGCGAACACCGGGGAGCTGTTTTTT.

The chain combines TRBV2 with TRBJ1-1; D uncertain. V shed 6 bases and J shed 6 bases, with 8 bases lying between them. This CDR3 has 11 residues. The germline V gene encodes CDR1 SNHLY and CDR2 FYNNEI. CDR3 nucleotide sequence: TGTGCCAGCAGCGTCGGTGCTGAAGCTTTCTTT. Translation gives CASSVGAEAFF.

The chain joins TRBV7-6 to TRBJ2-1, with no clear D. Deletions cut 5 bases from V and 5 bases from J, with 13 bases between. CDR1 and CDR2 from the germline V gene are SGHVS and FNYEAQ. CDR3 length: 14 amino acids. For the CDR3, the DNA is TGTGCCAGCAGCCCCCGGCGGAATAACAATGAGCAGTTCTTC. This sequence encodes CASSPRRNNNEQFF.

The chain uses TRBV28 and TRBJ2-1; a possible D gene is TRBD1 (6 bases). The CDR3 contains 15 residues. Trimming shortened V by 3 bases and J by 1 base, and 10 bases separated the two germline ends. Germline lookup yields CDR1 MDHEN and CDR2 SYDVKM. CDR3 in DNA: TGTGCCAGCAGTTTCGCAGGGGATTCCTACAATGAGCAGTTCTTC. This encodes CASSFAGDSYNEQFF.

The rearrangement links TRBV23-1 to TRBJ2-1; 7 nucleotides line up with TRBD1. TRBV23-1 is classed as an ORF, of uncertain function. This CDR3 has 17 amino acids. V shed 2 bases and J 3 bases; nucleotides not matched to a gene: 10. CDR3 sequence (DNA): TGCGCCAGCAGTCAAGGGGTAACAGGGGTTTACTACAATGAGCAGTTCTTC. Translating it yields CASSQGVTGVYYNEQFF.

The table lists this clone with a few counts. The chain employs TRBV10-3 and TRBJ2-1, with a possible D match to TRBD2 (6 bases). CDR1 is ENHRY and CDR2 is SYGVKD in the germline V gene. V lost 3 bases, J lost 5 bases, and 11 bases lay in between. The CDR3 consists of 14 residues. As DNA, the CDR3 is TGTGCCATCAGTGACTACGGGACTGACAATGAGCAGTTCTTC. Its protein product is CAISDYGTDNEQFF.